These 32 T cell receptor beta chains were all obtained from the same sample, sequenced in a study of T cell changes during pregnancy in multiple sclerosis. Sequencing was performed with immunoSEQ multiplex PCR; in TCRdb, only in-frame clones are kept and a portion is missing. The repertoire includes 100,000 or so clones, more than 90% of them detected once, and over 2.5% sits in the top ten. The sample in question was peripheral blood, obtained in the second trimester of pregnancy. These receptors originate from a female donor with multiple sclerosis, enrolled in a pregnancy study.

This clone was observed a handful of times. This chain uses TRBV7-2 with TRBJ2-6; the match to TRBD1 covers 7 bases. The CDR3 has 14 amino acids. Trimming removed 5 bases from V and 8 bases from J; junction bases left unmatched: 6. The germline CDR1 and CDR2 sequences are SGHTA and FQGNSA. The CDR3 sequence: CASSPDRVSNVLTF. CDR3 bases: TGTGCCAGCAGCCCCGACAGGGTTTCCAACGTCCTGACTTTC.

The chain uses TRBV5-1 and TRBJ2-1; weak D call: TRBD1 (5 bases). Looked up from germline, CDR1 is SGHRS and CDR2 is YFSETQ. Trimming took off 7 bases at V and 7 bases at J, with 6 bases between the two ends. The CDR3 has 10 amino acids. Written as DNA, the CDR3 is TGCGCCAGCTCAGGGAATGAGCAGTTCTTC. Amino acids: CASSGNEQFF.

CDR3 loop: CASSIALAGGEQYF. DNA of the CDR3: TGTGCCAGTAGTATTGCTCTAGCGGGAGGCGAGCAGTACTTC. V is TRBV19 and J is TRBJ2-7; 11 positions match TRBD2. Trimming took 3 bases from V and 6 from J; bases not matched to a gene: 4. CDR3 length: 14 residues. Germline CDR1 reads LNHDA; CDR2 reads SQIVND (reference sequence).

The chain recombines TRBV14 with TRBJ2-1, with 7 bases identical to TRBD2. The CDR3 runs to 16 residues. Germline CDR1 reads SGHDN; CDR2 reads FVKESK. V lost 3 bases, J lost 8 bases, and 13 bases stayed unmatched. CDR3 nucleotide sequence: TGTGCCAGCAGCCAGGAACTAGCGACATGGAGGGATGAGCAGTTCTTC. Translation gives CASSQELATWRDEQFF. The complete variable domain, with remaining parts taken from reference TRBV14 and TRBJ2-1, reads EAGVTQFPSHSVIEKGQTVTLRCDPISGHDNLYWYRRVMGKEIKFLLHFVKESKQDESGMPNNRFLAERTGGTYSTLKVQPAELEDSGVYFCASSQELATWRDEQFFGPGTRLTVL.

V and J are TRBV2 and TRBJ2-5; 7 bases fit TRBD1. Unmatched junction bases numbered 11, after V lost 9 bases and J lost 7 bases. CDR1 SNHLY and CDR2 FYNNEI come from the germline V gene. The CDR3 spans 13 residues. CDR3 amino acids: CASLTGISVTQYF. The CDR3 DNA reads TGTGCCAGTCTGACAGGGATCAGTGTGACCCAGTACTTC.

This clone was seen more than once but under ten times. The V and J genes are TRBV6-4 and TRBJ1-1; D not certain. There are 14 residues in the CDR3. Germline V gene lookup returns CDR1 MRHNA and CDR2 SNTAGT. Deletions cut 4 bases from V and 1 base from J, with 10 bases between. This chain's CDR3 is CASSASWRNTEAFF. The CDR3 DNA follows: TGTGCCAGCAGTGCATCGTGGAGGAACACTGAAGCTTTCTTT.

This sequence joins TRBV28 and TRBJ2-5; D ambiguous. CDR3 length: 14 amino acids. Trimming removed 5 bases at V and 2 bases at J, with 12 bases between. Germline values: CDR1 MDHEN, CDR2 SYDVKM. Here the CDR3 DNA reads TGTGCCAGCAGTCGCCATAGCAGACAAGAGACCCAGTACTTC. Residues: CASSRHSRQETQYF.

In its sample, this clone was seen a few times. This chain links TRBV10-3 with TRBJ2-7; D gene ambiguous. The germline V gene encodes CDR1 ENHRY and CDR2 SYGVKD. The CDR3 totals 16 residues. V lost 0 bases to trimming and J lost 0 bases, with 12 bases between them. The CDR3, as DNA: TGTGCCATCAGTGAGTCGACGTCGGCGGCCTCCTACGAGCAGTACTTC. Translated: CAISESTSAASYEQYF.

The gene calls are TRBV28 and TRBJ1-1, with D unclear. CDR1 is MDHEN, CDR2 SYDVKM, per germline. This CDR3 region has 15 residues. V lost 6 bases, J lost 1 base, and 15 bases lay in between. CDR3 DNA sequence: TGTGCCAGCAGCTCTCTCACGACGGGGAACACTGAAGCTTTCTTT. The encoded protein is CASSSLTTGNTEAFF.

Here the CDR3 DNA reads TGCAGCGTTGAAGGGCTAGCGGGGACTAGCTACGAGCAGTACTTC. This sequence encodes CSVEGLAGTSYEQYF. The rearrangement uses TRBV29-1 and TRBJ2-7; 9 bases agree with TRBD2. The CDR3 consists of 15 residues. CDR1 SQVTM and CDR2 ANQGSEA come from the germline V gene. V was pared by 1 base and J by 3 bases, with 7 bases of the junction left unmatched.

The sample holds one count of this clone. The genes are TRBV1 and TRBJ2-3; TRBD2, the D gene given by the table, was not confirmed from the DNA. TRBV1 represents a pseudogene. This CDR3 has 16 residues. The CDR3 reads CTSSQTLAGGTDTQYF. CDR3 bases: TGCACCAGCAGCCAAACACTAGCGGGAGGCACAGATACGCAGTATTTT.

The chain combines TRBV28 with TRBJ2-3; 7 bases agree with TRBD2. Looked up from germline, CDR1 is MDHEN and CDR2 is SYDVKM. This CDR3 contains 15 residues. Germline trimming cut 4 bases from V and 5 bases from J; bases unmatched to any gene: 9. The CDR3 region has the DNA TGTGCCAGCAGTTGGTCTAGCGGAGCTTTAGATACGCAGTATTTT. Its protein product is CASSWSSGALDTQYF.

This CDR3 reads CASSRGTGTSTYNEQFF. In nucleotides, the CDR3 is TGTGCCAGCAGCCGAGGAACCGGGACTAGCACCTACAATGAGCAGTTCTTC. V usage is TRBV4-2 and J usage is TRBJ2-1; 9 bases match TRBD2. This CDR3 region has 17 residues. V dropped 4 bases and J dropped 2; count of bases not matched to a gene: 9. The germline CDR1 and CDR2 sequences are LGHNA and YNFKEQ.

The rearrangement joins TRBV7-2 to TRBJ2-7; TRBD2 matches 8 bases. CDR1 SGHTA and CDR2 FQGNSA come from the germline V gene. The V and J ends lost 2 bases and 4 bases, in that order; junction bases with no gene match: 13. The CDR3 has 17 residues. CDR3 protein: CASSLTAGGLVSYEQYF. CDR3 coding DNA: TGTGCCAGCAGCTTAACGGCGGGAGGCCTAGTTTCGTACGAGCAGTACTTC. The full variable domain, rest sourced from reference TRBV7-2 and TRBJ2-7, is GAGVSQSPSNKVTEKGKDVELRCDPISGHTALYWYRQSLGQGLEFLIYFQGNSAPDKSGLPSDRFSAERTGGSVSTLTIQRTQQEDSAVYLCASSLTAGGLVSYEQYFGPGTRLTVT.

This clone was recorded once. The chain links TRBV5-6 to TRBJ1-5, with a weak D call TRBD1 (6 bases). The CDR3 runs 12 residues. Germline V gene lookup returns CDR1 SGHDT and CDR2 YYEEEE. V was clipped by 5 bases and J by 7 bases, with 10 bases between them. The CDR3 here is CASSRQDQPQHF. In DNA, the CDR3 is TGTGCCAGCAGTCGACAGGACCAGCCCCAGCATTTT. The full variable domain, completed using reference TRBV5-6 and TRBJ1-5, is DAGVTQSPTHLIKTRGQQVTLRCSPKSGHDTVSWYQQALGQGPQFIFQYYEEEERQRGNFPDRFSGHQFPNYSSELNVNALLLGDSALYLCASSRQDQPQHFGDGTRLSIL.

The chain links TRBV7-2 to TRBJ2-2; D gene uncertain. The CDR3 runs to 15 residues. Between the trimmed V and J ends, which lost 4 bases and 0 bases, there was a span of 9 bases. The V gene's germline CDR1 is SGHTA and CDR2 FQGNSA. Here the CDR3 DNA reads TGTGCCAGCAGCTCGAGACACCCGAACACCGGGGAGCTGTTTTTT. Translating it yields CASSSRHPNTGELFF.

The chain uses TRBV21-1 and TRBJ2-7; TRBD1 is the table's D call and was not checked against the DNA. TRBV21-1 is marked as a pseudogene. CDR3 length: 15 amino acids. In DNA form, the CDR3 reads TGTGCCAGCAGACGGACAGGGAGGGGGATCCACGAGCAGTACTTC. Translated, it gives CASRRTGRGIHEQYF.

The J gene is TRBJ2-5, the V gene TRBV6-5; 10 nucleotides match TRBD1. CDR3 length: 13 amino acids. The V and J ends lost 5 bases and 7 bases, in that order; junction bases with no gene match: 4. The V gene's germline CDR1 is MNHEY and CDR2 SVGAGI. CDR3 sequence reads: CASSRGQGGTQYF. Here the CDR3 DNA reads TGTGCCAGCAGTCGAGGACAGGGGGGGACCCAGTACTTC.

The CDR3 DNA is TGTGCCAGCAGCTTAAAGGCAGGGGTGGGAACTAATGAAAAACTGTTTTTT. Its translation is CASSLKAGVGTNEKLFF. The chain couples TRBV7-9 to TRBJ1-4; perhaps TRBD1 as D (6 bases). The CDR3 totals 17 residues. V dropped 2 bases and J dropped 1 base, with 14 bases sitting between them. CDR1 and CDR2 from the germline V gene are SEHNR and FQNEAQ (reference sequence).

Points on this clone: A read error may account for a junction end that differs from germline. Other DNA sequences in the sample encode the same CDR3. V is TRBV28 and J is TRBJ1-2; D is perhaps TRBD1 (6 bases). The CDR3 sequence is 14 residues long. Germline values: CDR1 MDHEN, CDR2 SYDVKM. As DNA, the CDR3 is TGTGCCAGCAGTCCCCAAGGACAGAACTATGGCTACACTTTC. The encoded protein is CASSPQGQNYGYTF.

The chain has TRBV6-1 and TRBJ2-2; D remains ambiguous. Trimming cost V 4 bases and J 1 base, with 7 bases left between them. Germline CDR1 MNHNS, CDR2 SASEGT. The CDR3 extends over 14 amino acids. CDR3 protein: CASSVWQNTGELFF. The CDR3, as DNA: TGTGCCAGCAGTGTTTGGCAGAACACCGGGGAGCTGTTTTTT.

The CDR3 reads CASSYTGGKTEAFF. The CDR3 DNA follows: TGTGCCAGCAGTTATACAGGGGGTAAAACTGAAGCTTTCTTT. This chain uses TRBV6-5 with TRBJ1-1; 8 nucleotides match TRBD1. Germline trimming cut 3 bases from V and 5 bases from J; bases unmatched to any gene: 5. Germline V gene data show CDR1 as MNHEY and CDR2 as SVGAGI. The CDR3 loop spans 14 amino acids.

The CDR3 region has the DNA TGTGCCAGCAGTAACAGGGATTTGAACACTGAAGCTTTCTTT. Residues: CASSNRDLNTEAFF. This rearrangement joins TRBV7-9 to TRBJ1-1, with D tentatively TRBD1 (6 bases). CDR3 length: 14 amino acids. Trimming pared 6 bases from V and 0 bases from J, leaving 11 bases between. CDR1 is SEHNR, CDR2 FQNEAQ, per germline (reference sequence). The whole variable domain, remainder taken from reference TRBV7-9 and TRBJ1-1, is DTGVSQNPRHKITKRGQNVTFRCDPISEHNRLYWYRQTLGQGPEFLTYFQNEAQLEKSRLLSDRFSAERPKGSFSTLEIQRTEQGDSAMYLCASSNRDLNTEAFFGQGTRLTVV.

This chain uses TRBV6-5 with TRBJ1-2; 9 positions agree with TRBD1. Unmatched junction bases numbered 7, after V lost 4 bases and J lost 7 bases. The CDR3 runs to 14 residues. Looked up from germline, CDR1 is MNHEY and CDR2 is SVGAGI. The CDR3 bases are TGTGCCAGCAGTTCCCGACAGGGGGATGTTGGCTACACCTTC. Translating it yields CASSSRQGDVGYTF.

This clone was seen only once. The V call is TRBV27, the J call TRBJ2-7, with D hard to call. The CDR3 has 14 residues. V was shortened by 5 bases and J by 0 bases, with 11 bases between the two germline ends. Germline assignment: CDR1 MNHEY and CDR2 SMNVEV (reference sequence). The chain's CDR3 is CASSPRGSSYEQYF. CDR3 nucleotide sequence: TGTGCCAGCAGTCCCCGCGGTTCCTCCTACGAGCAGTACTTC.

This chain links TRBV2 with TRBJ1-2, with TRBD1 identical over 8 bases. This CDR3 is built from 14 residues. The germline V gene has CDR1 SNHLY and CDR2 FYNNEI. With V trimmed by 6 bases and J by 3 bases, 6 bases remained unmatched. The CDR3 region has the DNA TGTGCCAGCAGGGTTGGACAGGGAGACTATGGCTACACCTTC. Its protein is CASRVGQGDYGYTF.

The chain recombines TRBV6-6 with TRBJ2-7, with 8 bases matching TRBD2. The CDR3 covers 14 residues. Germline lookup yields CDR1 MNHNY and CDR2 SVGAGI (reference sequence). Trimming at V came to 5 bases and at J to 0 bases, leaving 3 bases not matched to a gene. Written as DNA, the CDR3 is TGTGCCAGCAGTAAGGGGACTAGCTCCTACGAGCAGTACTTC. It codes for CASSKGTSSYEQYF.

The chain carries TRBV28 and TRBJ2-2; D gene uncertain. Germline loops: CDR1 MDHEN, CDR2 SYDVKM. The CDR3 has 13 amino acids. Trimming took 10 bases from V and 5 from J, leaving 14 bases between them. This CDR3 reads CAIEDTPTGELFF. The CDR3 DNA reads TGTGCCATCGAGGATACACCTACCGGGGAGCTGTTTTTT.

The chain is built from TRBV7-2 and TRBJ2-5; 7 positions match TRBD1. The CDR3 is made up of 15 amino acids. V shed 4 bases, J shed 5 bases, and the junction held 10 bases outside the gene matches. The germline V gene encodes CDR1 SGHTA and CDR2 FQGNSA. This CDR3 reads CASSSAQGPRETQYF. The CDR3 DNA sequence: TGTGCCAGCAGCTCGGCACAGGGGCCCCGGGAGACCCAGTACTTC.

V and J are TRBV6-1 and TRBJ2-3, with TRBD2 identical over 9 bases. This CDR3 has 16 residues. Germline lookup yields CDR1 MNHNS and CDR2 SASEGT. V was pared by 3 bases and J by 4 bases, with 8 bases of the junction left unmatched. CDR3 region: CASSEVSGSWPDTQYF. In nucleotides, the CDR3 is TGTGCCAGCAGTGAGGTTAGCGGGAGTTGGCCAGATACGCAGTATTTT.

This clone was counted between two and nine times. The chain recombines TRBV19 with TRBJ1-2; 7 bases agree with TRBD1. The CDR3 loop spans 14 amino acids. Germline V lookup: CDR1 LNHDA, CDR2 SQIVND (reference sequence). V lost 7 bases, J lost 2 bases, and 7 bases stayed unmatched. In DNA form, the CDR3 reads TGTGCCAGTACTCGACAGGGAGCCAACTATGGCTACACCTTC. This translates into CASTRQGANYGYTF. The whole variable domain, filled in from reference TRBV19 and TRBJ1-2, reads DGGITQSPKYLFRKEGQNVTLSCEQNLNHDAMYWYRQDPGQGLRLIYYSQIVNDFQKGDIAEGYSVSREKKESFPLTVTSAQKNPTAFYLCASTRQGANYGYTFGSGTRLTVV.

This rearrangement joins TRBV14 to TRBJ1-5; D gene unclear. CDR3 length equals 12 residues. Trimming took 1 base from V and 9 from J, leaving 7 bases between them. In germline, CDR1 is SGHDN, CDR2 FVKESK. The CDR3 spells CASSQGLGPQHF. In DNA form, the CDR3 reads TGTGCCAGCAGCCAAGGCCTCGGGCCCCAGCATTTT.